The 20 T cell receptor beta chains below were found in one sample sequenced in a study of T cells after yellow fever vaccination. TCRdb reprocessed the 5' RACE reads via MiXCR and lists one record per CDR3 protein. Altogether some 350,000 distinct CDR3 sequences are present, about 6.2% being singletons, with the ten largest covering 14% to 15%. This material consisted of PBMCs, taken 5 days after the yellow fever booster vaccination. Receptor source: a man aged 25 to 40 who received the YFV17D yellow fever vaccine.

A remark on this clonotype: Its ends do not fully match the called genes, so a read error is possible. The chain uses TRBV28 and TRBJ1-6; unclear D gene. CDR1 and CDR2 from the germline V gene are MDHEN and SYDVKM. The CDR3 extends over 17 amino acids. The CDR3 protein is CATLVQATSSFNSPLHF. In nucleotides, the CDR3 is TGTGCCACTCTAGTCCAGGCCACTAGCTCCTTTAATTCACCCCTCCACTTT.

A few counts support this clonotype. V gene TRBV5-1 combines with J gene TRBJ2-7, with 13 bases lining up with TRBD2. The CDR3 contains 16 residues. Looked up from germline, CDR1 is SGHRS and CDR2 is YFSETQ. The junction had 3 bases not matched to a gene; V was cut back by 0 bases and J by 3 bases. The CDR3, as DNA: TGCGCCAGCAGCTTGGGTGGGACTAGCGGGAACTACGAGCAGTACTTC. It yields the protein CASSLGGTSGNYEQYF.

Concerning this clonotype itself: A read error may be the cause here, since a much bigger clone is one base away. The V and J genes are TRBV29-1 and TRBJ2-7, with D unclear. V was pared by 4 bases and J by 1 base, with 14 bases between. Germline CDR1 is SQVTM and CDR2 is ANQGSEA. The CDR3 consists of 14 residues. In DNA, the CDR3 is TGCAGCGTTGTATTGGTAGTTAAGTCCTACGAGCAGTACTTC. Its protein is CSVVLVVKSYEQYF.

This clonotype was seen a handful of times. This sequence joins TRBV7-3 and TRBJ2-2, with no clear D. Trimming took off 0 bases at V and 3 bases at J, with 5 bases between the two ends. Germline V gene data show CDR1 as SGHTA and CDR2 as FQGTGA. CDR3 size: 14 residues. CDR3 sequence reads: CASSLTTDTGELFF. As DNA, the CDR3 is TGTGCCAGCAGCTTAACAACGGACACCGGGGAGCTGTTTTTT.

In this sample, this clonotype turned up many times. CDR3 in amino acids: CATSRGLAGDEQFF. DNA of the CDR3: TGTGCCACCAGCAGAGGACTAGCGGGAGATGAGCAGTTCTTC. The chain is built from TRBV15 and TRBJ2-1; 12 nucleotides align to TRBD2. CDR1 is LNHNV, CDR2 YYDKDF, per germline (reference sequence). V gave up 1 base and J gave up 8 bases; unmatched junction bases: 0. The CDR3 consists of 14 residues.

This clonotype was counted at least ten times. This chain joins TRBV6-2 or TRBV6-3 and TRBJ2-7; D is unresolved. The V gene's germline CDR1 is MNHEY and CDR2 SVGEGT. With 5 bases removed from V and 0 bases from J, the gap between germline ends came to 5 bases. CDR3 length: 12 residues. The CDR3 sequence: CASSQISYEQYF. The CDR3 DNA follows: TGTGCCAGCAGTCAAATCTCCTACGAGCAGTACTTC.

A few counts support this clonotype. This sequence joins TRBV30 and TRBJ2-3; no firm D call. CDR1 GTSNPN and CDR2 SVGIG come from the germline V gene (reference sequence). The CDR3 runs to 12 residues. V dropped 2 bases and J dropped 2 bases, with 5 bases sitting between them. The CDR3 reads CAWSFSTDTQYF. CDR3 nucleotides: TGTGCCTGGAGTTTCTCCACAGATACGCAGTATTTT. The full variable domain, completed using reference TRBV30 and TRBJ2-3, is SQTIHQWPATLVQPVGSPLSLECTVEGTSNPNLYWYRQAAGRGLQLLFYSVGIGQISSEVPQNLSASRPQDRQFILSSKKLLLSDSGFYLCAWSFSTDTQYFGPGTRLTVL.

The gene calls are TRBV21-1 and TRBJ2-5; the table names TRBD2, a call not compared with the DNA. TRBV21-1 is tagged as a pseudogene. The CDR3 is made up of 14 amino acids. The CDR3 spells CASSPSEQQETQYF. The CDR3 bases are TGTGCCAGCAGCCCCTCAGAGCAGCAAGAGACCCAGTACTTC.

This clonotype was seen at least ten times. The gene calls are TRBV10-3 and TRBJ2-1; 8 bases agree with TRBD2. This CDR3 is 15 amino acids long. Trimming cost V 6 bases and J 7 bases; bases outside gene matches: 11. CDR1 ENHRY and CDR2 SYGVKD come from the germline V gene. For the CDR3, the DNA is TGTGCCATCAGCCCTCAACTAGCGGTGGGGAATGAGCAGTTCTTC. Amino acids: CAISPQLAVGNEQFF.

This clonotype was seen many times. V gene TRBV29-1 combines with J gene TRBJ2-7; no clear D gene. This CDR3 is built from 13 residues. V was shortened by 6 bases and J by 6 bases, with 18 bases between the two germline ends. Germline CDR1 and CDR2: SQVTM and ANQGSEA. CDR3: CSVRHSSSGEQYF. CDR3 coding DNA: TGCAGCGTCCGACACAGTTCTTCCGGCGAGCAGTACTTC.

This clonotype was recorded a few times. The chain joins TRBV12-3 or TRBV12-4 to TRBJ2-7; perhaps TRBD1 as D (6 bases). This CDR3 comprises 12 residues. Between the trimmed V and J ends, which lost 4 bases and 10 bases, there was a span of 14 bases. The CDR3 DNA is TGTGCCAGCAGTTCCGGACAGCTCGTCCAGTACTTC. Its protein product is CASSSGQLVQYF.

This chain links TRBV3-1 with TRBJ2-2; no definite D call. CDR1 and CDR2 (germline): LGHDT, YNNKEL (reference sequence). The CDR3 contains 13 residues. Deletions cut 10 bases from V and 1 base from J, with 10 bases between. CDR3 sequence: CATNPRNTGELFF. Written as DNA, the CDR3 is TGTGCCACGAATCCGAGGAACACCGGGGAGCTGTTTTTT.

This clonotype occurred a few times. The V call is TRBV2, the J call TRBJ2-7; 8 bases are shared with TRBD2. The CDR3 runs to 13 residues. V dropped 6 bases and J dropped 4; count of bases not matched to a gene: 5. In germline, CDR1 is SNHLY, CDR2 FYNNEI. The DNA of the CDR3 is TGTGCCAGCAGGAGCGGGAGAGAGTACGAGCAGTACTTC. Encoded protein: CASRSGREYEQYF.

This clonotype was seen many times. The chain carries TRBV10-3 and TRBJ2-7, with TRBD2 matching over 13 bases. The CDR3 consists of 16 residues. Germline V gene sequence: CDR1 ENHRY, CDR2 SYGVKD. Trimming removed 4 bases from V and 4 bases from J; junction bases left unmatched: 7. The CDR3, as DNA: TGTGCCATCAGTGCAGGACTAGCGGGAGTAGCGTACGAGCAGTACTTC. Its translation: CAISAGLAGVAYEQYF.

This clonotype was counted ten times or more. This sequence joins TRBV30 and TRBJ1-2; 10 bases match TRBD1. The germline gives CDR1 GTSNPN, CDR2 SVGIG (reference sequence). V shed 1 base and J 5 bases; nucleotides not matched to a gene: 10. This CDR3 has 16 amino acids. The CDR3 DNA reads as TGTGCCTGGAGTGCGTCCCGGGACAGGGGATTTTATGGCTACACCTTC. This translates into CAWSASRDRGFYGYTF.

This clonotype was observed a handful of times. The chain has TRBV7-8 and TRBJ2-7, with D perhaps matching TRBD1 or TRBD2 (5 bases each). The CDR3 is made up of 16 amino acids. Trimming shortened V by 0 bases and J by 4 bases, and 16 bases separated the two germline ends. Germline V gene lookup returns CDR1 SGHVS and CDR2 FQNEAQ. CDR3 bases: TGTGCCAGCAGCTTAGCAGGAAGGGACCTGGAATACGAGCAGTACTTC. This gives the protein CASSLAGRDLEYEQYF.

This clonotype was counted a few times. The CDR3 sequence: CASSYEGSPGLGETQYF. The CDR3 DNA follows: TGTGCCAGCAGTTACGAAGGCTCCCCGGGTTTGGGGGAGACCCAGTACTTC. The chain has TRBV6-5 and TRBJ2-5; D is unresolved. V was cut by 2 bases and J by 5 bases, with 21 bases left in between. The length of the CDR3 is 17 residues. Germline lookup yields CDR1 MNHEY and CDR2 SVGAGI.

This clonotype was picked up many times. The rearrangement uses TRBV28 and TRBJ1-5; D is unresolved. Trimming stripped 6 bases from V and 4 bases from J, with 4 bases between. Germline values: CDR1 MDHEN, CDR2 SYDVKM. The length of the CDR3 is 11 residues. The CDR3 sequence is CASSLNQPQHF. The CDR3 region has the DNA TGTGCCAGCAGCTTGAATCAGCCCCAGCATTTT. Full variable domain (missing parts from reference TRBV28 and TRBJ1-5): DVKVTQSSRYLVKRTGEKVFLECVQDMDHENMFWYRQDPGLGLRLIYFSYDVKMKEKGDIPEGYSVSREKKERFSLILESASTNQTSMYLCASSLNQPQHFGDGTRLSIL.

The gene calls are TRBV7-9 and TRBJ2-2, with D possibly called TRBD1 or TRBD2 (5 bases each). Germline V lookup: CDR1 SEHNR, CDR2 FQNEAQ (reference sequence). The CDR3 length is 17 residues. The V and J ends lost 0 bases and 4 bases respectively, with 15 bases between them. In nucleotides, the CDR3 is TGTGCCAGCAGCTTAGCGCTTACGGGGCTCGGCACCGGGGAGCTGTTTTTT. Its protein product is CASSLALTGLGTGELFF. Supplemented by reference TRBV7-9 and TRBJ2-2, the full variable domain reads DTGVSQNPRHKITKRGQNVTFRCDPISEHNRLYWYRQTLGQGPEFLTYFQNEAQLEKSRLLSDRFSAERPKGSFSTLEIQRTEQGDSAMYLCASSLALTGLGTGELFFGEGSRLTVL.

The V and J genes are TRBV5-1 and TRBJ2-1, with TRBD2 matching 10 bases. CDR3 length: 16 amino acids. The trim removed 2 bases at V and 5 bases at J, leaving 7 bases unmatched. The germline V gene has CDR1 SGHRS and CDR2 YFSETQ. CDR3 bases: TGCGCCAGCAGCTTATTAACTAGCGGGACAAACAATGAGCAGTTCTTC. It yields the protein CASSLLTSGTNNEQFF. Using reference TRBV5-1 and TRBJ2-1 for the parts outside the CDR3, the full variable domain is KAGVTQTPRYLIKTRGQQVTLSCSPISGHRSVSWYQQTPGQGLQFLFEYFSETQRNKGNFPGRFSGRQFSNSRSEMNVSTLELGDSALYLCASSLLTSGTNNEQFFGPGTRLTVL.